This TCR beta chain was sequenced for a study of T cells in Graves' hyperthyroidism and ophthalmopathy. As regards this clonotype: Its antigen remains unidentified.

Notes on the study in general: In blood, most of the thyroid clonotypes expanded above 0.001 were also present.

Researchers amplified the TCR beta CDR3 regions from RNA transcripts. First-round RT-PCR with HTBI primers amplified the TCR CDR3 region. Each CDR3 protein is one row after TCRdb ran MiXCR on the multiplex PCR reads. The table lists nearly 600,000 distinct CDR3 sequences, 11% to 15% of them singletons. The CDR3 runs to 14 residues. The germline V gene has CDR1 KGHSH and CDR2 LQKENI. Between the trimmed V and J ends, which lost 3 bases and 8 bases, there was a span of 16 bases. Patients were excluded for uncontrolled infection, other autoimmune disease, pregnancy or lactation. This chain links TRBV18 with TRBJ1-2; a possible D gene is TRBD1 (5 bases). Sequenced input: blood. This clonotype was obtained from a woman aged 18-29 years with Graves' ophthalmopathy. As DNA, the CDR3 is TGTGCCAGCTCACCTGGGACCCACGCTAGCGGCTACACCTTC. Protein product: CASSPGTHASGYTF. The complete variable domain, with remaining parts taken from reference TRBV18 and TRBJ1-2, reads NAGVMQNPRHLVRRRGQEARLRCSPMKGHSHVYWYRQLPEEGLKFMVYLQKENIIDESGMPKERFSAEFPKEGPSILRIQQVVRGDSAAYFCASSPGTHASGYTFGSGTRLTVV.